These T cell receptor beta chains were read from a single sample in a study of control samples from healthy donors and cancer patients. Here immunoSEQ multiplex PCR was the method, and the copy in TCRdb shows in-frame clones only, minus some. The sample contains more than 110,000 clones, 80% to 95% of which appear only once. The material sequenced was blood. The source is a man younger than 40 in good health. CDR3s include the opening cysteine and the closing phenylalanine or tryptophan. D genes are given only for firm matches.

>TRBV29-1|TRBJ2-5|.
CSVGQTQETQYF
TGCAGCGTTGGGCAGACCCAAGAGACCCAGTACTTC
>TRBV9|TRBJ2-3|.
CASSVAGDRTDTQYF
TGTGCCAGCAGCGTAGCAGGGGACCGCACAGATACGCAGTATTTT
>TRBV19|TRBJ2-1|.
CASSISANEQFF
TGTGCCAGTAGTATCTCGGCGAATGAGCAGTTCTTC
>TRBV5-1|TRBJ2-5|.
CASRGPGTNQETQYF
TGCGCCAGCAGGGGGCCGGGAACCAACCAAGAGACCCAGTACTTC
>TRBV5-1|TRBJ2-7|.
CASSLLLTEGYEQYF
TGCGCCAGCAGCCTTCTGTTGACAGAGGGGTACGAGCAGTACTTC
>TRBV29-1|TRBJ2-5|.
CSVGQPIETQYF
TGCAGCGTTGGACAGCCGATAGAGACCCAGTACTTC
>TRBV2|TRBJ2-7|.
CASSVSRLLGLLEQYF
TGTGCCAGCAGTGTGTCCCGCCTCCTCGGGCTCCTGGAGCAGTACTTC
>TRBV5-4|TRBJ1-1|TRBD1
CASTRQGVAVAFF
TGTGCCAGCACCCGACAGGGGGTGGCTGTTGCTTTCTTT
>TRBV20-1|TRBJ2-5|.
CSASDPKRETQYF
TGCAGTGCTAGTGACCCAAAACGGGAGACCCAGTACTTC
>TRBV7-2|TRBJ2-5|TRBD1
CASSSTGETQYF
TGTGCCAGCAGCTCAACAGGGGAAACCCAGTACTTC
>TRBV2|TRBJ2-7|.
CASSLNLARQYF
TGTGCCAGCAGTCTCAATCTGGCTAGGCAGTACTTC
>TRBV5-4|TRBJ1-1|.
CASSRSDTEAFF
TGTGCCAGCAGCCGGAGTGACACTGAAGCTTTCTTT
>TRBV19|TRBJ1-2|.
CASSMGTQVRNYGYTF
TGTGCCAGTAGTATGGGGACTCAAGTCCGTAACTATGGCTACACCTTC
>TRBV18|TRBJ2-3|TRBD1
CASSPGRGFQVADTQYF
TGTGCCAGCTCACCAGGCAGGGGGTTTCAGGTTGCAGATACGCAGTATTTT
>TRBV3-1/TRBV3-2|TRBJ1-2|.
CASSQLYGYTF
TGTGCCAGCAGCCAGCTCTATGGCTACACCTTC